This record looks at one T cell receptor (beta chain) sequence and its context. These data are taken from a study of blood T cell repertoires in COVID-19. At the level of the study: Acute-phase and convalescent COVID-19 samples originated in the United States, Italy and Spain. From T cells, B-cell-depleted T cells, or PBMCs came the material, which was cDNA or gDNA.

The length of the CDR3 is 16 residues. Original methodology: How many nucleated cells were present was estimated from reference gene primer amplification. The data were produced by immunoSEQ multiplex PCR, yet TCRdb's version contains in-frame clones alone and is incomplete. The DNA gave D and trimming, while V, J and clone size come from that table. Of approximately 230,000 clones detected, around 85% appear once; the ten largest clones hold 8.9%. The sample consisted of peripheral blood. This rearrangement joins TRBV1 to TRBJ2-7; the table calls TRBD2, which could not be checked here. TRBV1 is a pseudogene. The sequence came from a man older than 75 with acute or convalescent COVID-19. The CDR3 coding sequence is TGCACCAGCACCAGTCTGCTAGCGGGAATCGACTACGAGCAGTACTTC. It specifies CTSTSLLAGIDYEQYF.